These T cell receptor beta chains were read from a single sample in a study of Ad26.COV2.S vaccination and SARS-CoV-2 variants. TCRdb keeps only in-frame clones here, not all; method: immunoSEQ multiplex PCR. This table has around 170,000 clones, 87% appearing once. The sequenced sample was peripheral blood, obtained after recovery from COVID-19. The origin of the receptors is a human donor who had recovered from COVID-19. The CDR3 runs from the conserved cysteine through the conserved F or W. D genes are given only for firm matches. The size entry is marked missing in some rows and otherwise reads once, few, many or a size class.

size	J	D	length	V	CDR3	DNA
.	TRBJ2-5	TRBD1	15	TRBV5-8	CASSFEGQAQETQYF	TGTGCCAGCAGCTTCGAGGGACAGGCACAAGAGACCCAGTACTTC
.	TRBJ2-7	.	15	TRBV7-8	CASSLQGSSPYEQYF	TGTGCCAGCAGCCTTCAGGGTTCGTCGCCCTACGAGCAGTACTTC
.	TRBJ2-6	TRBD2	19	TRBV9	CASTLTSGGITSGANVLTF	TGTGCCAGCACCTTGACTAGCGGGGGGATAACCTCTGGGGCCAACGTCCTGACTTTC
once	TRBJ2-7	TRBD2	15	TRBV4-1	CASSQGTSGIYEQYF	TGCGCCAGCAGCCAAGGGACTAGCGGGATCTACGAGCAGTACTTC
.	TRBJ1-4	.	15	TRBV9	CASSVTRGDNEKLFF	TGTGCCAGCAGCGTAACCCGCGGGGATAATGAAAAACTGTTTTTT
.	TRBJ2-7	.	13	TRBV2	CASSREVSYEQYF	TGTGCCAGCTCGCGAGAGGTCTCCTACGAGCAGTACTTC
.	TRBJ2-5	.	18	TRBV5-1	CASSLTAQRLTSQETQYF	TGCGCCAGCAGCTTGACTGCACAGAGGCTTACTTCCCAAGAGACCCAGTACTTC
.	TRBJ2-7	.	15	TRBV18	CASSPMTATLYEQYF	TGTGCCAGCTCACCGATGACAGCAACACTCTACGAGCAGTACTTC
.	TRBJ2-7	.	12	TRBV3-1/TRBV3-2	CASSRGSYEQYF	TGTGCCAGCAGCCGCGGGTCCTACGAGCAGTACTTC
.	TRBJ1-6	.	13	TRBV19	CASRTGKRSPLHF	TGTGCCAGTAGGACGGGAAAGAGATCACCCCTCCACTTT
.	TRBJ2-1	.	14	TRBV10-2	CASSGPLGVNEQFF	TGCGCCAGCAGTGGCCCCCTTGGTGTGAATGAGCAGTTCTTC
.	TRBJ2-3	.	13	TRBV19	CASSLGVADTQYF	TGTGCCAGTAGTCTCGGCGTGGCAGATACGCAGTATTTT
once	TRBJ1-1	.	15	TRBV6-5	CASRRVEWALAEAFF	TGTGCCAGCAGGAGGGTCGAATGGGCTCTCGCTGAAGCTTTCTTT
.	TRBJ1-1	.	14	TRBV7-9	CASFRGGLNTEAFF	TGTGCCAGCTTTCGGGGGGGACTGAACACTGAAGCTTTCTTT
.	TRBJ2-7	TRBD2	16	TRBV28	CASSPREGTPSYEQYF	TGTGCCAGCAGTCCGCGGGAGGGGACCCCTTCCTACGAGCAGTACTTC
.	TRBJ1-2	TRBD1	15	TRBV5-1	CASSRNSQGAYGYTF	TGCGCCAGCAGCCGTAACTCACAGGGGGCATATGGCTACACCTTC
.	TRBJ2-7	.	16	TRBV4-1	CASSQDGVPGYREQYF	TGCGCCAGCAGCCAAGACGGGGTCCCGGGATATCGCGAGCAGTACTTC
.	TRBJ1-5	TRBD1	16	TRBV28	CASSGDRGGRNQPQHF	TGTGCCAGCAGTGGGGACAGGGGCGGACGCAATCAGCCCCAGCATTTT
.	TRBJ2-5	TRBD2	14	TRBV9	CASNSRGREETQYF	TGTGCCAGCAACTCCCGCGGGAGAGAGGAGACCCAGTACTTC
.	TRBJ2-1	TRBD2	16	TRBV3-1/TRBV3-2	CASSQEGSGGANEQFF	TGTGCCAGCAGCCAAGAGGGTAGCGGGGGAGCCAATGAGCAGTTCTTC
few	TRBJ2-7	TRBD2	14	TRBV2	CASSPGLAGAGQYF	TGTGCCAGCTCTCCGGGACTAGCGGGGGCAGGGCAGTACTTC
once	TRBJ2-3	.	14	TRBV6-5	CASSFLRAADTQYF	TGTGCCAGCAGTTTCCTCAGGGCCGCAGATACGCAGTATTTT
.	TRBJ1-1	TRBD1	16	TRBV7-8	CASSGRTGRGRTEAFF	TGTGCCAGCAGCGGACGGACAGGGCGCGGGAGGACTGAAGCTTTCTTT
.	TRBJ1-2	TRBD1	14	TRBV7-6	CASSPGQRLGGYTF	TGTGCCAGCAGCCCGGGACAGAGATTAGGTGGCTACACCTTC
.	TRBJ1-5	.	14	TRBV10-3	CAIKGSGPNQPQHF	TGTGCCATCAAGGGGTCAGGACCCAATCAGCCCCAGCATTTT
.	TRBJ2-4	TRBD2	16	TRBV25-1	CASSESGEEAKNIQYF	TGTGCCAGCAGTGAAAGCGGGGAGGAGGCCAAAAACATTCAGTACTTC
.	TRBJ2-2	.	14	TRBV2	CASTPTANTGELFF	TGTGCCAGCACCCCGACCGCGAACACCGGGGAGCTGTTTTTT
.	TRBJ2-2	.	15	TRBV9	CASSVEQASTGELFF	TGTGCCAGCAGCGTAGAACAGGCCAGTACCGGGGAGCTGTTTTTT
once	TRBJ1-1	.	12	TRBV5-1	CASRDVDTEAFF	TGCGCCAGCAGGGATGTTGACACTGAAGCTTTCTTT
.	TRBJ2-5	.	14	TRBV5-1	CASSSGTVKETQYF	TGCGCCAGCAGCTCCGGGACGGTTAAAGAGACCCAGTACTTC
.	TRBJ2-3	TRBD2	16	TRBV11-2	CASSFGLAGTTDTQYF	TGTGCCAGCAGCTTCGGACTAGCGGGAACGACAGATACGCAGTATTTT
.	TRBJ1-2	.	14	TRBV2	CASSEVQVRYGYTF	TGTGCCAGCAGTGAAGTACAGGTCAGATATGGCTACACCTTC
.	TRBJ1-4	.	16	TRBV19	CASSISQGLTNEKLFF	TGTGCCAGTAGTATCAGTCAGGGGTTGACTAATGAAAAACTGTTTTTT
once	TRBJ2-1	TRBD1	17	TRBV5-4	CASSTGTGAGSTHEQFF	TGTGCCAGCAGCACCGGGACAGGGGCGGGTAGCACCCATGAGCAGTTCTTC